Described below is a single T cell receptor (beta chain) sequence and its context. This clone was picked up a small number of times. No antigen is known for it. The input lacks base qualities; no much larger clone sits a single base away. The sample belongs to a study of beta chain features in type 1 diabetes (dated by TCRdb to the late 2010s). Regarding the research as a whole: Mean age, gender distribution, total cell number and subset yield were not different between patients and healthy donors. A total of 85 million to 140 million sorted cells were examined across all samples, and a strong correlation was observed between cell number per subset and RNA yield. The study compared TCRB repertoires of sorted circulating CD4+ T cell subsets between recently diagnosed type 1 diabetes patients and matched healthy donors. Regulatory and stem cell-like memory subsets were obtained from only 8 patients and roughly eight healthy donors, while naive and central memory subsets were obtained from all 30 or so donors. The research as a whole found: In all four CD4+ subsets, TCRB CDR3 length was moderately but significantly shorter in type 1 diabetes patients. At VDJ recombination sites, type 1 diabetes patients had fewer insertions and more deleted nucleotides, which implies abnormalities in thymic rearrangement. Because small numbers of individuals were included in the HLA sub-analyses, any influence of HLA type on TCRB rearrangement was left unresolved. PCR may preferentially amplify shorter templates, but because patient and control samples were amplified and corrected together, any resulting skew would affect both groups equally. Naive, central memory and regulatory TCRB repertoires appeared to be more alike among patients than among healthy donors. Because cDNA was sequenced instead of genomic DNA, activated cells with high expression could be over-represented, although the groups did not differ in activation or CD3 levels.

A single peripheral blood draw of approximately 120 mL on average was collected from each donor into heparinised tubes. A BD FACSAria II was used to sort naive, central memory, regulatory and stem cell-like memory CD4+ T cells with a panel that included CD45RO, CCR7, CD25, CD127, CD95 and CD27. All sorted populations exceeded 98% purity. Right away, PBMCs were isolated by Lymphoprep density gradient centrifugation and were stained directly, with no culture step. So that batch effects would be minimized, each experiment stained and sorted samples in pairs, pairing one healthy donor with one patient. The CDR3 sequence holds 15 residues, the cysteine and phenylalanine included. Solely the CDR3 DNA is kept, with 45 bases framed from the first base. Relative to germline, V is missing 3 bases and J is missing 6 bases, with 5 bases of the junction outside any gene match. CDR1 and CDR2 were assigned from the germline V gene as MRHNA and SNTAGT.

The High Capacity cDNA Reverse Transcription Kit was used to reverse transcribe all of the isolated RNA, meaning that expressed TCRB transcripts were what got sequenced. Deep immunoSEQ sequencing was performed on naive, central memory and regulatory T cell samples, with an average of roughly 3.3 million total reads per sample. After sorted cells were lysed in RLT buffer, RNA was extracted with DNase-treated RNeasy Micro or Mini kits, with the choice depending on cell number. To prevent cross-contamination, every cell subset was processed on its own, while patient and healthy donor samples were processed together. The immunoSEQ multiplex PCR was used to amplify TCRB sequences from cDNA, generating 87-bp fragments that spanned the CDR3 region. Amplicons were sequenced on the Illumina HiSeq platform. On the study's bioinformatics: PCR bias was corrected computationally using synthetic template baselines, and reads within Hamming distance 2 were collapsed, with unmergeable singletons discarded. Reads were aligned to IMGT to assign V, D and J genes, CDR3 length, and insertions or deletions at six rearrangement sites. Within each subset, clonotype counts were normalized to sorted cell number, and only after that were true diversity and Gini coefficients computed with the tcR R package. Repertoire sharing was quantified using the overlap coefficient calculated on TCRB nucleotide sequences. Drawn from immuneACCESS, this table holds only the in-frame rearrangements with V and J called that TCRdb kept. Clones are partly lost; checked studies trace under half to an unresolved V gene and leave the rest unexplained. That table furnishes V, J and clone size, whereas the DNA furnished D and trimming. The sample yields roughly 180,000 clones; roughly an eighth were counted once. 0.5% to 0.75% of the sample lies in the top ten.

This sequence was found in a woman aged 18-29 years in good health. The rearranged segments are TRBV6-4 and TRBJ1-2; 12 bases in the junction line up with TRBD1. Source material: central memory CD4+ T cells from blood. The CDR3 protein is CASSEVGQGADGYTF. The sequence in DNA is TGTGCCAGCAGTGAGGTGGGACAGGGGGCTGATGGCTACACCTTC.